These T cell receptor beta chains were read from a single sample in a study of TIL therapy for anti-PD-1-resistant metastatic lung cancer. Measured with immunoSEQ multiplex PCR; TCRdb has only the in-frame clones, and not every one. The table lists roughly 57,000 clones, more than 80% of them singletons. The sequenced sample was blood, obtained at baseline. The source of these receptors is a person between 25 and 79 years old with non-small cell lung cancer. The CDR3 runs from the conserved cysteine through the conserved F or W. The order of the fields is D gene, V gene, clone size, J gene, CDR3 protein, CDR3 DNA. The D gene is left open where the match is weak. Clone size is not always given. Where it is, it says once, few, many or a class for expanded clones.

.	TRBV4-1	.	TRBJ2-7	CASRGEDEQYF	TGCGCCAGCCGCGGAGAGGACGAGCAGTACTTC
.	TRBV28	.	TRBJ2-7	CASSARVEQYF	TGTGCCAGCAGTGCCAGGGTCGAGCAGTACTTC
.	TRBV2	.	TRBJ1-2	CASSEDQARSYGYTF	TGTGCCAGCAGTGAAGATCAGGCCAGGAGCTATGGCTACACCTTC
.	TRBV30	.	TRBJ1-2	CAWGFQGFGGYTF	TGTGCCTGGGGATTTCAGGGTTTCGGGGGCTACACCTTC
.	TRBV28	.	TRBJ2-5	CASSSAPILTQYF	TGTGCCAGCAGTTCTGCACCCATTCTCACCCAGTACTTC
.	TRBV6-6	.	TRBJ1-4	CASSLQGSGEKLFF	TGTGCCAGCAGTCTACAGGGTAGTGGGGAAAAACTGTTTTTT
.	TRBV2	.	TRBJ2-6	CASSGRQRPPSGANVLTF	TGTGCCAGCAGTGGACGACAGCGACCCCCCTCTGGGGCCAACGTCCTGACTTTC
.	TRBV7-9	.	TRBJ2-3	CASSLALGHTDTQYF	TGTGCCAGCAGCTTAGCCCTGGGGCACACAGATACGCAGTATTTT
.	TRBV18	few	TRBJ1-1	CASSPSRGNTEAFF	TGTGCCAGCTCCCCAAGTAGGGGAAACACTGAAGCTTTCTTT
.	TRBV5-1	.	TRBJ2-5	CASSLVGRREETQYF	TGCGCCAGCAGCTTGGTAGGGAGACGGGAAGAGACCCAGTACTTC
TRBD1	TRBV9	.	TRBJ2-1	CASRGQGDDEQFF	TGTGCCAGTCGGGGACAGGGGGACGATGAGCAGTTCTTC
TRBD2	TRBV9	.	TRBJ2-7	CASSAGGEQYF	TGTGCCAGCAGCGCGGGGGGCGAGCAGTACTTC
.	TRBV10-3	.	TRBJ2-6	CAISRGVGANVLTF	TGTGCCATCAGCAGGGGGGTTGGGGCCAACGTCCTGACTTTC
.	TRBV5-1	.	TRBJ2-5	CASTRDSFRPQETQYF	TGCGCCAGCACACGGGACTCTTTTAGACCTCAAGAGACCCAGTACTTC
.	TRBV6-5	.	TRBJ1-2	CASGGLDYGYTF	TGTGCCAGCGGGGGCCTGGATTATGGCTACACCTTC
TRBD2	TRBV27	once	TRBJ2-3	CASSFLTSGGADTQYF	TGTGCCAGCAGTTTCCTGACTAGCGGGGGGGCAGATACGCAGTATTTT
.	TRBV7-8	few	TRBJ1-5	CASSLDRQVSQPQHF	TGTGCCAGCAGCTTAGATCGGCAGGTTAGTCAGCCCCAGCATTTT
TRBD1	TRBV11-2	.	TRBJ2-3	CASSSGTGRPDTQYF	TGTGCCAGCAGCTCGGGGACAGGGAGGCCAGATACGCAGTATTTT
TRBD2	TRBV7-3	.	TRBJ2-3	CASSPAAGYSDTQYF	TGTGCCAGCAGCCCCGCAGCGGGGTATTCAGATACGCAGTATTTT
.	TRBV2	few	TRBJ1-2	CASSASDGGEDGYTF	TGTGCCAGCAGTGCCAGCGATGGGGGGGAGGATGGCTACACCTTC
TRBD1	TRBV6-5	.	TRBJ1-2	CASSYSSHRGLGGYTF	TGTGCCAGCAGTTACTCGTCCCACAGGGGGCTGGGTGGCTACACCTTC
.	TRBV29-1	.	TRBJ1-1	CSVSAVDTEAFF	TGCAGCGTTTCAGCGGTCGACACTGAAGCTTTCTTT
.	TRBV7-2	.	TRBJ2-5	CASSKRGGAIETQYF	TGTGCCAGCAGCAAAAGGGGGGGGGCCATCGAGACCCAGTACTTC
.	TRBV6-5	.	TRBJ1-2	CASRYRDGDGYTF	TGTGCCAGCCGGTACAGGGATGGGGATGGCTACACCTTC
.	TRBV6-5	.	TRBJ2-3	CASSYSANTDTQYF	TGTGCCAGCAGTTACTCCGCTAACACAGATACGCAGTATTTT
TRBD1	TRBV27	.	TRBJ2-7	CASRKGTGGRYEQYF	TGTGCCAGCAGAAAAGGGACAGGGGGTAGGTACGAGCAGTACTTC
.	TRBV19	.	TRBJ2-5	CASSIPGLGSQETQYF	TGTGCCAGTAGTATACCGGGTTTGGGCAGCCAAGAGACCCAGTACTTC
TRBD1	TRBV29-1	.	TRBJ1-2	CSTRQGAFGYTF	TGCAGCACCCGACAGGGGGCATTTGGCTACACCTTC
TRBD1	TRBV10-3	.	TRBJ2-7	CAIRTDRAAYEQYF	TGTGCCATCAGAACGGACAGGGCAGCCTACGAGCAGTACTTC
.	TRBV27	.	TRBJ2-3	CASSFPARRDTQYF	TGTGCCAGCAGTTTCCCAGCTCGGAGGGATACGCAGTATTTT
TRBD2	TRBV11-1	.	TRBJ2-3	CASSRGLAGKADTQYF	TGTGCCAGCAGCCGAGGACTAGCGGGAAAGGCTGATACGCAGTATTTT
.	TRBV5-5	few	TRBJ1-5	CASSPKDRPSNQPQHF	TGTGCCAGCAGCCCGAAGGACCGTCCGAGCAATCAGCCCCAGCATTTT
TRBD2	TRBV4-1	few	TRBJ2-7	CASSQGPGLAGREQYF	TGCGCCAGCAGCCAAGGTCCGGGACTAGCGGGACGCGAGCAGTACTTC
.	TRBV19	.	TRBJ2-5	CASSIGQPQETQYF	TGTGCCAGTAGTATCGGCCAGCCTCAAGAGACCCAGTACTTC
.	TRBV9	.	TRBJ2-6	CASSVVGIRDPSGANVLTF	TGTGCCAGCAGCGTAGTGGGCATCAGAGATCCGTCTGGGGCCAACGTCCTGACTTTC
.	TRBV11-2	once	TRBJ2-3	CASSFRFGDTQYF	TGTGCCAGCAGCTTTAGATTCGGTGATACGCAGTATTTT
.	TRBV15	.	TRBJ2-1	CATSHPGARNNEQFF	TGTGCCACCAGCCACCCAGGGGCTCGAAACAATGAGCAGTTCTTC
TRBD1	TRBV9	.	TRBJ2-3	CASSATGQGVTDTQYF	TGTGCCAGCAGCGCCACGGGACAGGGGGTCACAGATACGCAGTATTTT
.	TRBV7-3	.	TRBJ1-6	CASSLMARQNNSPLHF	TGTGCCAGCAGCTTAATGGCTCGACAGAATAATTCACCCCTCCACTTT
TRBD2	TRBV7-6	.	TRBJ2-7	CASSSGGSGSYEQYF	TGTGCCAGCAGCTCCGGGGGTAGCGGGAGCTACGAGCAGTACTTC